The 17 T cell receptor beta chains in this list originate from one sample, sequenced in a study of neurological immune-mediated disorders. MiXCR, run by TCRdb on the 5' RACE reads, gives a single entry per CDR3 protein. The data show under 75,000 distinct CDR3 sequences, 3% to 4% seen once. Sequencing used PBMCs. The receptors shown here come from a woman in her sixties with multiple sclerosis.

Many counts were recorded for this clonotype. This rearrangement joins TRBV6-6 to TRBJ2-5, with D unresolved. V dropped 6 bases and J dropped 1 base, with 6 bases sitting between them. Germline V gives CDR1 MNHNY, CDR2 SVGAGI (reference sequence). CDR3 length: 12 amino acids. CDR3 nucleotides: TGTGCCAGCAGGGTCGCCCAAGAGACCCAGTACTTC. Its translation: CASRVAQETQYF.

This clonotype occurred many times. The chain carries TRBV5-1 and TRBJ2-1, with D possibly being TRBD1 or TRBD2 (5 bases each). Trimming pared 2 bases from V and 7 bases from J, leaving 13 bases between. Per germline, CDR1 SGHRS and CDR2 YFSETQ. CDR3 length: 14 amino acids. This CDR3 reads CASSFMQGENEQFF. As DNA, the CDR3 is TGCGCCAGCAGCTTCATGCAGGGAGAAAATGAGCAGTTCTTC.

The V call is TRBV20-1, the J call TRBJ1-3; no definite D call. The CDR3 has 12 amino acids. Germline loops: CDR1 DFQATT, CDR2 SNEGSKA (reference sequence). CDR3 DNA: TGCAGCGCGGACGGCTCTGGAAACACCATATATTTT. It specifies CSADGSGNTIYF.

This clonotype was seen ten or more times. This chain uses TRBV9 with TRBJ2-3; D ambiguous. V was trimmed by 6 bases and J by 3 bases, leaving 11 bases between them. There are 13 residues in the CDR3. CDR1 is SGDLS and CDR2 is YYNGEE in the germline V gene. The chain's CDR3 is CASTPVGTDTQYF. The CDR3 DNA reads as TGTGCCAGCACCCCCGTAGGGACAGATACGCAGTATTTT.

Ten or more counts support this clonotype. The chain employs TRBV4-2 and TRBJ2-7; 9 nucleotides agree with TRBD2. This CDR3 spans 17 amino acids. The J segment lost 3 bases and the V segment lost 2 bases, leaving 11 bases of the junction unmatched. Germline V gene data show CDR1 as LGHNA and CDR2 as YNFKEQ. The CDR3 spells CASSQSLSGSLDYEQYF. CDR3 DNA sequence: TGTGCCAGCAGCCAAAGTCTTAGCGGGAGTCTGGACTACGAGCAGTACTTC.

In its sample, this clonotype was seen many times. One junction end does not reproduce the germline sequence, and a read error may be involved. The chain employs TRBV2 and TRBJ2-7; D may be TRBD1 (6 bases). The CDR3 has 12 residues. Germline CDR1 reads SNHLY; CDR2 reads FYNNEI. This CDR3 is CASSVQGRTGNF. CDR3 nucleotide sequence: TGTGCCAGCAGTGTCCAAGGTAGAACAGGGAACTTC.

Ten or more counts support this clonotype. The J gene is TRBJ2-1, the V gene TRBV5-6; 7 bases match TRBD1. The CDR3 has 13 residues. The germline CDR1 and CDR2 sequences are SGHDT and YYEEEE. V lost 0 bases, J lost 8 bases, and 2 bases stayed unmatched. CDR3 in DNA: TGTGCCAGCAGCTTGGGACAGGGCGATGAGCAGTTCTTC. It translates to CASSLGQGDEQFF.

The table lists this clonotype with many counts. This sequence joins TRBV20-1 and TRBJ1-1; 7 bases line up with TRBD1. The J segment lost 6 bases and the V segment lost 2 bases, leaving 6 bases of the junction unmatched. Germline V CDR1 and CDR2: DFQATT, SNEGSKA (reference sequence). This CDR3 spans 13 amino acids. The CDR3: CSARPDRAAEAFF. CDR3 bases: TGCAGTGCTAGACCCGACAGGGCAGCTGAAGCTTTCTTT.

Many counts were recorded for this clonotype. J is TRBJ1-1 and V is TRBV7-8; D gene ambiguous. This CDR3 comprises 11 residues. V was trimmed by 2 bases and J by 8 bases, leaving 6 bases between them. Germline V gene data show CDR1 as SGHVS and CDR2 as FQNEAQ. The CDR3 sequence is CASSLWSEAFF. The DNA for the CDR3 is TGTGCCAGCAGCTTATGGTCGGAAGCTTTCTTT.

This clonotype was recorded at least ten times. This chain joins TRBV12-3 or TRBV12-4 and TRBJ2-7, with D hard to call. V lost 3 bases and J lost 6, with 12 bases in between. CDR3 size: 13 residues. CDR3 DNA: TGTGCCAGCAGTTTGTCCGGACCGCGCGAGCAGTACTTC. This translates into CASSLSGPREQYF.

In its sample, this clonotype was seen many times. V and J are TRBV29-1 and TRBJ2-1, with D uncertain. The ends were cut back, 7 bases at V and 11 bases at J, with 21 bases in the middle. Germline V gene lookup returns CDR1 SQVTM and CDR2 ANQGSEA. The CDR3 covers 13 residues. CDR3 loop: CSGASNSFLKQFF. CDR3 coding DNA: TGCAGCGGGGCCAGCAACTCATTCTTAAAGCAGTTCTTC.

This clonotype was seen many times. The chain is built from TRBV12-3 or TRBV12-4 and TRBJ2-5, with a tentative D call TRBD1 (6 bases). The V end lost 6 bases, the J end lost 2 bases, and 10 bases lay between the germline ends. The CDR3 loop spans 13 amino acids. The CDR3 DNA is TGTGCCAGCAGGCGGACAGAACAAGAGACCCAGTACTTC. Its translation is CASRRTEQETQYF.

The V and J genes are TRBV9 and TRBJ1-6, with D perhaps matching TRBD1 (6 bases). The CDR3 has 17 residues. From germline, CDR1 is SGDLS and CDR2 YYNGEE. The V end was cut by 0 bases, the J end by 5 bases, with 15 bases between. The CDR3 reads CASSVAVGGYDNSPLHF. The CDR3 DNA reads TGTGCCAGCAGCGTAGCTGTTGGGGGCTACGATAATTCACCCCTCCACTTT.

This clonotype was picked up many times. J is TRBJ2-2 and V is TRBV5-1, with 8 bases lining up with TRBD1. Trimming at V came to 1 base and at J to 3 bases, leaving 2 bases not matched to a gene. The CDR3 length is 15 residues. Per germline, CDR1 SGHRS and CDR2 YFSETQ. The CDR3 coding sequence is TGCGCCAGCAGCTTGAGGACAGGGTACACCGGGGAGCTGTTTTTT. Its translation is CASSLRTGYTGELFF.

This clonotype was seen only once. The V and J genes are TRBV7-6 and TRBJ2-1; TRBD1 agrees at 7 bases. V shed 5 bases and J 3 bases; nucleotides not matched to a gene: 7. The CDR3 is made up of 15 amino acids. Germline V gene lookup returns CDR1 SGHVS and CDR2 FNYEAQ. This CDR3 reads CASSQGGSFYNEQFF. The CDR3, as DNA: TGTGCCAGCAGCCAAGGGGGCAGCTTCTACAATGAGCAGTTCTTC.

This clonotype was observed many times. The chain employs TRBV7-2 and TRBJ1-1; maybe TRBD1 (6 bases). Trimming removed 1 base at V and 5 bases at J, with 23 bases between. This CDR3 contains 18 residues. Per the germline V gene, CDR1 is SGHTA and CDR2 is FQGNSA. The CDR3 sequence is CASSLVSRPGQGRTEAFF. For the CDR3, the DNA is TGTGCCAGCAGCTTAGTCTCTAGGCCCGGGCAGGGGCGGACTGAAGCTTTCTTT.

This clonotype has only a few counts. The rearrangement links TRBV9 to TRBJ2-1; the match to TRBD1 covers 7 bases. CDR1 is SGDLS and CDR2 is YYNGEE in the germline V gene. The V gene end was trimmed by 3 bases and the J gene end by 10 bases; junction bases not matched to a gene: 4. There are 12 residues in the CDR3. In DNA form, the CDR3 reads TGTGCCAGCAGCGAGGGACAGATGGAGCAGTTCTTC. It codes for CASSEGQMEQFF.